These 28 T cell receptor beta chains came from one sample sequenced in a study of cytomegalovirus exposure and HLA in healthy donors. TCRdb's table, derived via immunoSEQ multiplex PCR, lists solely in-frame clones and lacks some. The sample yields about 120,000 clones, more than 95% seen once. Sequencing was performed on PBMCs. The receptors here all came from a man aged 18 to 29 in good health and CMV-seronegative.

The DNA of the CDR3 is TGTGCCAGCAGCCCCCTCGGGGGATTCTCCTACGAGCAGTACTTC. Its translation is CASSPLGGFSYEQYF. The chain couples TRBV7-2 to TRBJ2-7; possible D gene TRBD2, 6 bases. The V gene's germline CDR1 is SGHTA and CDR2 FQGNSA. The CDR3 sequence is 15 residues long. Trimming shortened V by 5 bases and J by 0 bases, and 14 bases separated the two germline ends. Full variable domain (remainder filled in from reference TRBV7-2 and TRBJ2-7): GAGVSQSPSNKVTEKGKDVELRCDPISGHTALYWYRQSLGQGLEFLIYFQGNSAPDKSGLPSDRFSAERTGGSVSTLTIQRTQQEDSAVYLCASSPLGGFSYEQYFGPGTRLTVT.

This clone appeared a single time. The chain recombines TRBV11-2 with TRBJ1-1; D not certain. The CDR3 covers 14 residues. Trimming shortened V by 10 bases and J by 0 bases, and 15 bases separated the two germline ends. CDR1 is SGHAT, CDR2 FQNNGV, per germline. The CDR3 DNA is TGTGCCACCTCTAAAGAAGCCATGAACACTGAAGCTTTCTTT. It is translated as CATSKEAMNTEAFF.

V and J are TRBV4-3 and TRBJ1-1, with D perhaps matching TRBD1 (5 bases). Germline V gene lookup returns CDR1 LGHNA and CDR2 YSLEER. This CDR3 is built from 15 residues. V lost 0 bases to trimming and J lost 0 bases, with 8 bases between them. This CDR3 is CASSQDMTVNTEAFF. The CDR3 DNA reads TGCGCCAGCAGCCAAGACATGACAGTGAACACTGAAGCTTTCTTT.

The rearrangement joins TRBV29-1 to TRBJ2-2; 13 nucleotides match TRBD2. The CDR3 covers 15 residues. Germline V gives CDR1 SQVTM, CDR2 ANQGSEA. V shed 6 bases and J 0 bases; nucleotides not matched to a gene: 1. CDR3 nucleotide sequence: TGCAGCGTCGGGACTAGCGGGACGAACACCGGGGAGCTGTTTTTT. Its translation is CSVGTSGTNTGELFF.

In its sample, this clone was seen a few times. The chain combines TRBV4-3 with TRBJ2-3; D call uncertain. Germline V lookup: CDR1 LGHNA, CDR2 YSLEER. The V and J ends lost 1 base and 2 bases respectively, with 13 bases between them. The CDR3 is 16 residues long. CDR3 amino acids: CASSQGSEPYTDTQYF. The CDR3 bases are TGCGCCAGCAGCCAAGGGTCGGAGCCGTACACAGATACGCAGTATTTT.

The CDR3 loop is CSVRGGANTGELFF. CDR3 bases: TGCAGCGTACGAGGGGGCGCGAACACCGGGGAGCTGTTTTTT. This chain links TRBV29-1 with TRBJ2-2; TRBD1 matches at 7 bases. The CDR3 is 14 amino acids. Germline-derived CDR1 and CDR2 are SQVTM and ANQGSEA. After removal of 6 bases from V and 0 bases from J, the junction contained 4 bases not matched to a gene.

V is TRBV6-5 and J is TRBJ1-2; 9 bases agree with TRBD1. This CDR3 is built from 16 residues. Germline-derived CDR1 and CDR2 are MNHEY and SVGAGI. J was trimmed by 6 bases and V by 2 bases; bases with no gene match: 10. The CDR3 DNA is TGTGCCAGCAGTTACCTGGGACAGGGAAGGAAGGATGGCTACACCTTC. Translated, it gives CASSYLGQGRKDGYTF.

V usage is TRBV7-7 and J usage is TRBJ2-1, with 14 bases matching TRBD2. The ends lost 5 bases at V and 7 bases at J; junction bases unmatched: 10. The CDR3 is made up of 17 amino acids. Germline V gene sequence: CDR1 SSHAT, CDR2 FNYEAQ (reference sequence). This chain's CDR3 is CASSLSLGLAGENEQFF. The CDR3 DNA sequence: TGTGCCAGCAGCCTCAGTCTGGGACTAGCGGGAGAAAATGAGCAGTTCTTC.

The DNA for the CDR3 is TGTGCCAGCGGATCCACAGGGACCGCCTATGGCTACACCTTC. Protein: CASGSTGTAYGYTF. The chain has TRBV4-2 and TRBJ1-2, with a possible D match to TRBD1 (6 bases). Germline CDR1 reads LGHNA; CDR2 reads YNFKEQ. This CDR3 contains 14 residues. V was shortened by 8 bases and J by 4 bases, with 17 bases between the two germline ends.

V and J are TRBV28 and TRBJ2-2; 8 bases align to TRBD1. CDR1 MDHEN and CDR2 SYDVKM come from the germline V gene. Trimming cost V 7 bases and J 0 bases; bases outside gene matches: 22. This CDR3 is built from 21 residues. CDR3 in amino acids: CASKGDRLNRGIITNTGELFF. The CDR3 DNA reads TGTGCCAGCAAGGGGGACAGGCTAAACCGGGGGATTATTACGAACACCGGGGAGCTGTTTTTT. Complete variable domain (other parts from reference TRBV28 and TRBJ2-2): DVKVTQSSRYLVKRTGEKVFLECVQDMDHENMFWYRQDPGLGLRLIYFSYDVKMKEKGDIPEGYSVSREKKERFSLILESASTNQTSMYLCASKGDRLNRGIITNTGELFFGEGSRLTVL.

The CDR3 bases are TGTGCCAGCAGCTTATTTAGCGCCAGAAACAATGAGCAGTTCTTC. Translating it yields CASSLFSARNNEQFF. This chain joins TRBV7-9 and TRBJ2-1, with D possibly being TRBD2 (5 bases). This CDR3 spans 15 amino acids. Germline CDR1 is SEHNR and CDR2 is FQNEAQ (reference sequence). V shed 2 bases and J shed 5 bases, with 13 bases lying between them. The whole variable domain, filled in from reference TRBV7-9 and TRBJ2-1, reads DTGVSQNPRHKITKRGQNVTFRCDPISEHNRLYWYRQTLGQGPEFLTYFQNEAQLEKSRLLSDRFSAERPKGSFSTLEIQRTEQGDSAMYLCASSLFSARNNEQFFGPGTRLTVL.

The chain combines TRBV27 with TRBJ1-1; possible D gene TRBD1, 6 bases. This CDR3 is 16 amino acids long. The germline V gene has CDR1 MNHEY and CDR2 SMNVEV (reference sequence). Trimming left V 10 bases short and J 5 bases short, with 26 bases between. The CDR3 nucleotides are TGTGCCAAACAATCCAGGGGCACAGGAGGCTCAACTGAAGCTTTCTTT. Amino acids: CAKQSRGTGGSTEAFF.

The chain combines TRBV27 with TRBJ2-1; 7 bases map to TRBD2. In germline, CDR1 is MNHEY, CDR2 SMNVEV (reference sequence). V shed 3 bases and J 2 bases; nucleotides not matched to a gene: 7. This CDR3 is 16 amino acids long. For the CDR3, the DNA is TGTGCCAGCAGTTTGCTTGCGGGAGTAACCTACAATGAGCAGTTCTTC. It specifies CASSLLAGVTYNEQFF.

V usage is TRBV2 and J usage is TRBJ1-2; 8 bases map to TRBD1. CDR1 SNHLY and CDR2 FYNNEI come from the germline V gene. CDR3 length: 14 residues. With V trimmed by 11 bases and J by 6 bases, 14 bases remained unmatched. CDR3 coding DNA: TGTGCCGCCGCAGGGGGCAGTCTGCTGGATGGCTACACCTTC. This sequence encodes CAAAGGSLLDGYTF.

The chain joins TRBV28 to TRBJ1-5; possibly TRBD1 for D (5 bases). Germline V gene data show CDR1 as MDHEN and CDR2 as SYDVKM. The CDR3 is 15 residues long. With 6 bases removed from V and 6 bases from J, the gap between germline ends came to 18 bases. CDR3 region: CASRGLLTQGQPQHF. CDR3 DNA sequence: TGTGCCAGCAGGGGGCTCCTCACGCAGGGTCAGCCCCAGCATTTT.

A remark on this clone: In the same sample, other DNA sequences code for this CDR3. The CDR3 DNA follows: TGCGCCAGCAGCTTGGAAGGGGGATCTGGAAACACCATATATTTT. It encodes CASSLEGGSGNTIYF. This chain joins TRBV5-1 and TRBJ1-3; maybe TRBD1 (6 bases). Trimming cost V 0 bases and J 1 base, with 8 bases left between them. This CDR3 contains 15 residues. The germline V gene encodes CDR1 SGHRS and CDR2 YFSETQ.

V usage is TRBV9 and J usage is TRBJ1-2; a weak D match, TRBD1 (5 bases). This CDR3 region has 16 residues. The germline V gene encodes CDR1 SGDLS and CDR2 YYNGEE. The ends were cut back, 0 bases at V and 0 bases at J, with 12 bases in the middle. The CDR3 spells CASSVGISGANYGYTF. The CDR3 DNA reads TGTGCCAGCAGCGTAGGAATATCGGGGGCTAACTATGGCTACACCTTC.

The rearrangement links TRBV7-3 to TRBJ2-1; TRBD2 matches at 12 bases. The CDR3 extends over 16 amino acids. Germline V gene sequence: CDR1 SGHTA, CDR2 FQGTGA. V gave up 4 bases and J gave up 9 bases; unmatched junction bases: 10. This CDR3 reads CASSSSWASGRGEQFF. CDR3 nucleotide sequence: TGTGCCAGCAGCTCCTCCTGGGCTAGCGGGAGGGGTGAGCAGTTCTTC. The whole variable domain, remainder taken from reference TRBV7-3 and TRBJ2-1, is GAGVSQTPSNKVTEKGKYVELRCDPISGHTALYWYRQSLGQGPEFLIYFQGTGAADDSGLPNDRFFAVRPEGSVSTLKIQRTERGDSAVYLCASSSSWASGRGEQFFGPGTRLTVL.

This clone was detected only a few times. The rearrangement uses TRBV27 and TRBJ1-3; D unclear. V lost 8 bases to trimming and J lost 0 bases, with 8 bases between them. The CDR3 is 13 residues long. Germline CDR1 is MNHEY and CDR2 is SMNVEV (reference sequence). In DNA, the CDR3 is TGTGCCAGCTACAGTCCCTCTGGAAACACCATATATTTT. Its protein product is CASYSPSGNTIYF.

This rearrangement joins TRBV13 to TRBJ2-1; TRBD2 agrees at 7 bases. The CDR3 extends over 17 amino acids. Germline V gene data show CDR1 as PRHDT and CDR2 as FYEKMQ (reference sequence). With V trimmed by 5 bases and J by 7 bases, 17 bases remained unmatched. CDR3 amino acids: CASSAPREAGWVNEQFF. The CDR3 DNA reads as TGTGCCAGCAGCGCCCCCCGGGAGGCAGGGTGGGTGAATGAGCAGTTCTTC. Full variable domain (rest looked up from reference TRBV13 and TRBJ2-1): AAGVIQSPRHLIKEKRETATLKCYPIPRHDTVYWYQQGPGQDPQFLISFYEKMQSDKGSIPDRFSAQQFSDYHSELNMSSLELGDSALYFCASSAPREAGWVNEQFFGPGTRLTVL.

This chain's CDR3 is CASSQTGNRDGYTF. The DNA of the CDR3 is TGCGCCAGCAGCCAAACAGGGAATCGCGACGGCTACACCTTC. The chain couples TRBV4-1 to TRBJ1-2; weak D call: TRBD1 (6 bases). The V end was cut by 2 bases, the J end by 8 bases, with 15 bases between. The CDR3 sequence is 14 residues long. CDR1 is MGHRA and CDR2 is YSYEKL in the germline V gene.

This chain links TRBV11-2 with TRBJ2-1, with D hard to call. The germline gives CDR1 SGHAT, CDR2 FQNNGV. The ends were cut back, 4 bases at V and 15 bases at J, with 16 bases in the middle. The CDR3 extends over 12 amino acids. The DNA of the CDR3 is TGTGCCAGCAGCTCGGTTTCTAGTTTGCCGTTCTTC. It is translated as CASSSVSSLPFF.

This chain uses TRBV2 with TRBJ2-1, with 10 positions matching TRBD1. There are 15 residues in the CDR3. Germline V gives CDR1 SNHLY, CDR2 FYNNEI. Trimming took 8 bases from V and 5 from J; bases not matched to a gene: 9. CDR3 region: CASRQGAGSNNEQFF. CDR3 nucleotide sequence: TGTGCCAGCCGACAGGGGGCAGGGTCGAACAATGAGCAGTTCTTC.

CDR3: CASAGQGVGTDTQYF. In DNA form, the CDR3 reads TGTGCCAGCGCCGGACAGGGGGTGGGCACAGATACGCAGTATTTT. The rearrangement uses TRBV27 and TRBJ2-3; TRBD1 aligns across 10 bases. The CDR3 runs to 15 residues. Germline V gene data show CDR1 as MNHEY and CDR2 as SMNVEV (reference sequence). J lost 1 base, V lost 8 bases, and 6 bases had no gene match.

This clone occurred a few times. The V and J genes are TRBV27 and TRBJ2-7, with 7 nucleotides matching TRBD2. CDR1 is MNHEY, CDR2 SMNVEV, per germline (reference sequence). This CDR3 has 12 amino acids. Losses at the gene ends were 10 bases for V and 2 bases for J; bases not matched to a gene: 5. The CDR3 sequence is CATGTTTYEQYF. The CDR3 nucleotides are TGTGCCACCGGGACTACAACCTACGAGCAGTACTTC.

The gene calls are TRBV2 and TRBJ1-5, with no clear D. The CDR3 extends over 18 amino acids. The germline V gene encodes CDR1 SNHLY and CDR2 FYNNEI. The V and J ends lost 6 bases and 0 bases respectively, with 21 bases between them. The CDR3 bases are TGTGCCAGCAGCCCCATGGGCCAGCGAGGGAATAGCAATCAGCCCCAGCATTTT. Translating gives CASSPMGQRGNSNQPQHF.

This sequence joins TRBV7-9 and TRBJ1-2; TRBD1 matches at 9 bases. J gave up 1 base and V 6 bases, and 3 bases lay outside the gene matches. The CDR3 is made up of 14 amino acids. Germline V gene data show CDR1 as SEHNR and CDR2 as FQNEAQ (reference sequence). For the CDR3, the DNA is TGTGCCAGCAGGCAGACAGGGGGTAACTATGGCTACACCTTC. It is translated as CASRQTGGNYGYTF.

The chain has TRBV30 and TRBJ2-4, with 8 positions matching TRBD2. The germline CDR1 and CDR2 sequences are GTSNPN and SVGIG (reference sequence). Unmatched junction bases numbered 4, after V lost 2 bases and J lost 7 bases. This CDR3 comprises 13 residues. The CDR3 region has the DNA TGTGCCTGGAGTAACTTAGCGGGGAACATTCAGTACTTC. This gives the protein CAWSNLAGNIQYF. Together with reference TRBV30 and TRBJ2-4, the CDR3 gives the full variable domain: SQTIHQWPATLVQPVGSPLSLECTVEGTSNPNLYWYRQAAGRGLQLLFYSVGIGQISSEVPQNLSASRPQDRQFILSSKKLLLSDSGFYLCAWSNLAGNIQYFGAGTRLSVL.